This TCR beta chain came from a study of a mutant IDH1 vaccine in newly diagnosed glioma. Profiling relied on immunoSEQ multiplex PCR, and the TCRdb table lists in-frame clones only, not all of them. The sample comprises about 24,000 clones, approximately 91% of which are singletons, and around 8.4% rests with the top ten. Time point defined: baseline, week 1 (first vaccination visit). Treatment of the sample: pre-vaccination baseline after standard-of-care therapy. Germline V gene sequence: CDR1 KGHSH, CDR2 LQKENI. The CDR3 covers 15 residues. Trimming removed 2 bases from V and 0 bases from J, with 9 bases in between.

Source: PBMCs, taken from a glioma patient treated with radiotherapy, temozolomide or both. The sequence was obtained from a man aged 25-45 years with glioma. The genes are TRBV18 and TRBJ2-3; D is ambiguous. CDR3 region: CASSPGSHSTDTQYF. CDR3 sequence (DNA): TGTGCCAGCTCACCAGGGTCGCATAGCACAGATACGCAGTATTTT.